The clone carrying this T cell receptor (beta chain) has at least ten counts. The antigen remains undetermined. Trimming removed 4 bases at V and 2 bases at J, with 12 bases between. Germline CDR1 DFQATT, CDR2 SNEGSKA (reference sequence). The CDR3 runs 14 residues. This record comes from a study of response to subunit inactivated influenza vaccine. Notes on the study in general: A suggestion made by the authors is that each seasonal influenza vaccination recruits few new T cells.

TCRdb passed the RT-PCR reads through MiXCR, listing each CDR3 protein once. The profile shows about 520,000 distinct CDR3 sequences, approximately 7.2% of them singletons. The receptor was isolated from a man aged 50 to 69 who received an inactivated influenza vaccine. The chain couples TRBV20-1 to TRBJ2-4, with a tentative D call TRBD2 (6 bases). Sequencing used PBMCs from blood, obtained roughly 24 months after vaccination. The CDR3 here is CSATEEGPKNIQYF. The CDR3 DNA follows: TGCAGTGCTACGGAGGAGGGTCCCAAAAACATTCAGTACTTC.